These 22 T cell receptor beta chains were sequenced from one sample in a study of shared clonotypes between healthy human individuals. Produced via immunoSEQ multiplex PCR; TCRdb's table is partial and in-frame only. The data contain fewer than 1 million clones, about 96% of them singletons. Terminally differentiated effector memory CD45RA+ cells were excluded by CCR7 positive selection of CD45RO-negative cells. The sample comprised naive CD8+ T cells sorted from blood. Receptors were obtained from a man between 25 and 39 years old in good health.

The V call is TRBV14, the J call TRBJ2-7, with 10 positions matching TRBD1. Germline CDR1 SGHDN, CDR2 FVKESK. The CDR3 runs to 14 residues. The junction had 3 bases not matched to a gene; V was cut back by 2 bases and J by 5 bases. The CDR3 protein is CASSQWGQGNEQYF. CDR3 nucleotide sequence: TGTGCCAGCAGCCAATGGGGACAGGGGAACGAGCAGTACTTC.

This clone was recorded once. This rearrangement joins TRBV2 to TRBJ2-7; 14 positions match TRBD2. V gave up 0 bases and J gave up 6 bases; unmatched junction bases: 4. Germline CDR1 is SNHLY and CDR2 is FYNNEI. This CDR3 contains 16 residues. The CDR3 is CASSEAGLAGVGEQYF. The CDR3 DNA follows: TGTGCCAGCAGTGAAGCGGGACTAGCGGGAGTAGGCGAGCAGTACTTC.

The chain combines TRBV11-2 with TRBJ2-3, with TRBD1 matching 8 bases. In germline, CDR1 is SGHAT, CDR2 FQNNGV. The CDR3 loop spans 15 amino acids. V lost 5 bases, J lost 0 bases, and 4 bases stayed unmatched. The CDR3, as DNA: TGTGCCAGCAGCCAGGGGGCGGGGAGCACAGATACGCAGTATTTT. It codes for CASSQGAGSTDTQYF. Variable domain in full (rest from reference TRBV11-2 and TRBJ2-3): EAGVAQSPRYKIIEKRQSVAFWCNPISGHATLYWYQQILGQGPKLLIQFQNNGVVDDSQLPKDRFSAERLKGVDSTLKIQPAKLEDSAVYLCASSQGAGSTDTQYFGPGTRLTVL.

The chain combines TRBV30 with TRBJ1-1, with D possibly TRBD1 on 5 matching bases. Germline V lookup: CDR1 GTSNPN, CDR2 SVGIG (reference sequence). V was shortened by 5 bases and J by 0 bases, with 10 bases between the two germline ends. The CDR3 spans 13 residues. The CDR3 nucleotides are TGTGCCTGGGCGGGACCGATGAACACTGAAGCTTTCTTT. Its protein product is CAWAGPMNTEAFF.

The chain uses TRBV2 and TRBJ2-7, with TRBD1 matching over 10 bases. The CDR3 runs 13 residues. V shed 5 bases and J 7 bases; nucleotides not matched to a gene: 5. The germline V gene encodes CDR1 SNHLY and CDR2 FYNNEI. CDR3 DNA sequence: TGTGCCAGCAGTAGGACAGGGGGGTCTGAGCAGTACTTC. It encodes CASSRTGGSEQYF.

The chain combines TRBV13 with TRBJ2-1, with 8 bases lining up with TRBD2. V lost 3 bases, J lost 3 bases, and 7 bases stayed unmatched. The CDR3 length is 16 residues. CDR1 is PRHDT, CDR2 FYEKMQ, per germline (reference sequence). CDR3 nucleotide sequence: TGTGCCAGCAGCTTTAGAAGCGGGAGTAGCTACAATGAGCAGTTCTTC. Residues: CASSFRSGSSYNEQFF.

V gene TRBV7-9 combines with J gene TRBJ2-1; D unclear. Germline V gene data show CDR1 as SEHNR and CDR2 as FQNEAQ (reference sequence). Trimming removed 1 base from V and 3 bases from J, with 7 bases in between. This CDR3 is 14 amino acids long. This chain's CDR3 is CASSLDLGYNEQFF. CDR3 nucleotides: TGTGCCAGCAGCTTAGATCTGGGCTACAATGAGCAGTTCTTC.

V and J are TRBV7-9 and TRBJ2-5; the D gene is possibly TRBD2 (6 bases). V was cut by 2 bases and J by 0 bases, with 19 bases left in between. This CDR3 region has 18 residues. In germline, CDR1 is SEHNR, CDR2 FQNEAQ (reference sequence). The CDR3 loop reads CASSLWGDGEIYQETQYF. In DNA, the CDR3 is TGTGCCAGCAGCTTATGGGGGGACGGAGAAATTTACCAAGAGACCCAGTACTTC.

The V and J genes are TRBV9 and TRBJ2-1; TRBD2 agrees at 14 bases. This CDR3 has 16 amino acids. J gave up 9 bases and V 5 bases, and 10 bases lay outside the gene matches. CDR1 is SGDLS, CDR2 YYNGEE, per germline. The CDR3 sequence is CASRPTGLAGEVEQFF. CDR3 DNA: TGTGCCAGCAGACCCACGGGACTAGCGGGAGAAGTTGAGCAGTTCTTC. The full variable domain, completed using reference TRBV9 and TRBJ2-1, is DSGVTQTPKHLITATGQRVTLRCSPRSGDLSVYWYQQSLDQGLQFLIQYYNGEERAKGNILERFSAQQFPDLHSELNLSSLELGDSALYFCASRPTGLAGEVEQFFGPGTRLTVL.

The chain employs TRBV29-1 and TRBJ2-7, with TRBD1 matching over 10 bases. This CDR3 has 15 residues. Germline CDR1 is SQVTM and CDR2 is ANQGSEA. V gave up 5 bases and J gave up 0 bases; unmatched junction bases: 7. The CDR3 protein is CSVHGTGAGSYEQYF. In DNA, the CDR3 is TGCAGCGTTCATGGGACAGGGGCTGGCTCCTACGAGCAGTACTTC.

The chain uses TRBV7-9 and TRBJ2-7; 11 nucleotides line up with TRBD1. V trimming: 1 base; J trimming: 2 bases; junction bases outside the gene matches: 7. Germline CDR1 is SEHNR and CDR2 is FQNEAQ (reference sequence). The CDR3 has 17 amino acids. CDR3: CASSLGWDRGTPYEQYF. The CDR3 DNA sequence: TGTGCCAGCAGCTTAGGGTGGGACAGGGGGACCCCCTACGAGCAGTACTTC.

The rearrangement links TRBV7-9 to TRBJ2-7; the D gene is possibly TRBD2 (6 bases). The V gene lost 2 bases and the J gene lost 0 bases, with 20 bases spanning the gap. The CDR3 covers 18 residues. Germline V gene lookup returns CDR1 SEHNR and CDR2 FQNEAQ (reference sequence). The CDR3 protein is CASSLSVIAATFSYEQYF. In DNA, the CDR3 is TGTGCCAGCAGCTTATCTGTTATAGCGGCCACTTTCTCCTACGAGCAGTACTTC.

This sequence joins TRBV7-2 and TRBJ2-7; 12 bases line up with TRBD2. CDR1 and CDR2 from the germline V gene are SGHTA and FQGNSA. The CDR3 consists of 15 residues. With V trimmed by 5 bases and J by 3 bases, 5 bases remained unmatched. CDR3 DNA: TGTGCCAGCAGCCCTACTAGCGGGAGGATCTACGAGCAGTACTTC. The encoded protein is CASSPTSGRIYEQYF.

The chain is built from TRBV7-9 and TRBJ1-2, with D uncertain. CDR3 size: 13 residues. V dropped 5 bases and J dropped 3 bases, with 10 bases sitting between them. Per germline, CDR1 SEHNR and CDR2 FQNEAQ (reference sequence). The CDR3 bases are TGTGCCAGCAGCGAGCAGGAAGACTATGGCTACACCTTC. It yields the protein CASSEQEDYGYTF. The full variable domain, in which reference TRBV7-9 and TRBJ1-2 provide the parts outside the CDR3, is DTGVSQNPRHKITKRGQNVTFRCDPISEHNRLYWYRQTLGQGPEFLTYFQNEAQLEKSRLLSDRFSAERPKGSFSTLEIQRTEQGDSAMYLCASSEQEDYGYTFGSGTRLTVV.

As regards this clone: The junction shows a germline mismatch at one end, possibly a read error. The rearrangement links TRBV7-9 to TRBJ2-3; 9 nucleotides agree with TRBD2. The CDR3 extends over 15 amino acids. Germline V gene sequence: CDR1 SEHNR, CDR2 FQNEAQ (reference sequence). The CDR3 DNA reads TGTGCCAACAGCTTAGCGGGAGACCCCACAGATACGCAGTATTTT. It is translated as CANSLAGDPTDTQYF.

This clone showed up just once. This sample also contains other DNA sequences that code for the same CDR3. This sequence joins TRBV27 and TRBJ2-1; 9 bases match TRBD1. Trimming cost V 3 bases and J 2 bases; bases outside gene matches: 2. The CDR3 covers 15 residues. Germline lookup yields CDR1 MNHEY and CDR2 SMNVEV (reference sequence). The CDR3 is CASSFGTGTYNEQFF. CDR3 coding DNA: TGTGCCAGCAGTTTCGGGACAGGGACCTACAATGAGCAGTTCTTC.

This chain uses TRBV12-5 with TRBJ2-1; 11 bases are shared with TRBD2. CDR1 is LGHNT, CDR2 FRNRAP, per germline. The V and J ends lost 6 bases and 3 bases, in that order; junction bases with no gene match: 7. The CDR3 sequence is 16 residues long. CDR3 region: CASGLAGGIIYNEQFF. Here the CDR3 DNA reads TGTGCTAGTGGATTAGCGGGAGGGATTATCTACAATGAGCAGTTCTTC.

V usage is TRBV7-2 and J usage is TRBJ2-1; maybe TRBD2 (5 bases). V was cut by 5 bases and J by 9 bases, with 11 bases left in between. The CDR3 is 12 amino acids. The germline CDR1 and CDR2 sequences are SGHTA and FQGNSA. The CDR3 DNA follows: TGTGCCAGCAGCGGCGTTAGCGTTGAGCAGTTCTTC. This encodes CASSGVSVEQFF.

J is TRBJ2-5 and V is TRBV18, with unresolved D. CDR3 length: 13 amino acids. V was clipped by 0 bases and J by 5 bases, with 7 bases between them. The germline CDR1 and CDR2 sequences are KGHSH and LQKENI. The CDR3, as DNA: TGTGCCAGCTCACCACCGTTATTGGAGACCCAGTACTTC. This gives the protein CASSPPLLETQYF.

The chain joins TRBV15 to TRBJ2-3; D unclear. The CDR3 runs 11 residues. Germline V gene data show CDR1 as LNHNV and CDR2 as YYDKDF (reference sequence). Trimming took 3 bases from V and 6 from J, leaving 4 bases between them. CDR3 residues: CATSSGDTQYF. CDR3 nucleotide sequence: TGTGCCACCAGCAGTGGGGATACGCAGTATTTT.

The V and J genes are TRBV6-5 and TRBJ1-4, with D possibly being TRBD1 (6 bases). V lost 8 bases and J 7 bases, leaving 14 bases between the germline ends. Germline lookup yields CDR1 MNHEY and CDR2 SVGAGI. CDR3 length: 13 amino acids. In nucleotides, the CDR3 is TGTGCCAGCTCTTTGGACAGTGGTGAAAAACTGTTTTTT. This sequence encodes CASSLDSGEKLFF.

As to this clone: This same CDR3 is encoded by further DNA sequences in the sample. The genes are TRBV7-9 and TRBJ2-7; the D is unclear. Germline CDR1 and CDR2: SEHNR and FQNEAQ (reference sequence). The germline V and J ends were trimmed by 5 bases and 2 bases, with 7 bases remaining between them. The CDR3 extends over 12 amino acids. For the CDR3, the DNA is TGTGCCAGCAGCGACGGACCCTACGAGCAGTACTTC. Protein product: CASSDGPYEQYF.